Listed below are T cell receptor beta chains from one sample, sequenced in a study of identical twins. MiXCR, run by TCRdb on the 5' RACE reads, gives a single entry per CDR3 protein. Among roughly 720,000 distinct CDR3 sequences listed, 15% to 20% were seen once. This sample was shared with a second study, whose subject was T cells expressing NK-cell markers.

Material for sequencing was PBMCs. The receptors come from a woman between 18 and 30 years old in good health. The CDR3 runs from the conserved cysteine through the conserved F or W. Fields, in order: V gene, D gene, clone size, J gene, CDR3 DNA, CDR3 protein. D genes are given only for firm matches. A clone size is listed for some rows: how often the clone was seen (once, few, many), or a class if it is expanded.

v_call: TRBV7-9; d_call: NA; clone_size: NA; j_call: TRBJ2-7; cdr3_nt: TGTGCCAGCAGCTTGGGGCGGGAAGGGGACGAGCAGTACTTC; cdr3_aa: CASSLGREGDEQYF
v_call: TRBV2; d_call: NA; clone_size: NA; j_call: TRBJ2-7; cdr3_nt: TGTGCCAGCAACCCGTTAATCGACAACGAGCAGTACTTC; cdr3_aa: CASNPLIDNEQYF
v_call: TRBV27; d_call: TRBD2; clone_size: few; j_call: TRBJ2-3; cdr3_nt: TGTGCCACCTCGACCTTAGCGGGAGTTGCAGATACGCAGTATTTT; cdr3_aa: CATSTLAGVADTQYF
v_call: TRBV6-5; d_call: NA; clone_size: many; j_call: TRBJ1-5; cdr3_nt: TGTGCCAGCAGTTACTCGATGGGTTACAATCAGCCCCAGCATTTT; cdr3_aa: CASSYSMGYNQPQHF
v_call: TRBV7-9; d_call: NA; clone_size: few; j_call: TRBJ2-7; cdr3_nt: TGTGCCAGCAACTCCCCAGGGGTCGAGCAGTACTTC; cdr3_aa: CASNSPGVEQYF
v_call: TRBV6-5; d_call: NA; clone_size: few; j_call: TRBJ1-4; cdr3_nt: TGTGCCAGCAGTTACCTCGGTGGGAGCAATGAAAAACTGTTTTTT; cdr3_aa: CASSYLGGSNEKLFF
v_call: TRBV12-3/TRBV12-4; d_call: TRBD1; clone_size: NA; j_call: TRBJ1-2; cdr3_nt: TGTGCCAGCAGTTTTTACAGGGGGCTTGGCTACACCTTC; cdr3_aa: CASSFYRGLGYTF
v_call: TRBV2; d_call: NA; clone_size: NA; j_call: TRBJ2-1; cdr3_nt: TGTGCCAAAGGGGGAGGGTACAATGAGCAGTTCTTC; cdr3_aa: CAKGGGYNEQFF
v_call: TRBV5-1; d_call: NA; clone_size: NA; j_call: TRBJ2-5; cdr3_nt: TGCGCCAGCAGCCCTGTACGGGGCGGGGAGACCCAGTACTTC; cdr3_aa: CASSPVRGGETQYF
v_call: TRBV12-3/TRBV12-4; d_call: NA; clone_size: NA; j_call: TRBJ2-3; cdr3_nt: TGTGCCAGCATGTCAAGCGGAGCAGATACGCAGTATTTT; cdr3_aa: CASMSSGADTQYF
v_call: TRBV12-3/TRBV12-4; d_call: NA; clone_size: few; j_call: TRBJ2-5; cdr3_nt: TGTGCCAGCAGTTTTTCCGGCGGGGAGAAGGAGACCCAGTACTTC; cdr3_aa: CASSFSGGEKETQYF
v_call: TRBV24-1; d_call: NA; clone_size: few; j_call: TRBJ2-2; cdr3_nt: TGTGCCACCAGTGATTTAAGAGGGGAGCTGTTTTTT; cdr3_aa: CATSDLRGELFF
v_call: TRBV3-1; d_call: NA; clone_size: NA; j_call: TRBJ2-7; cdr3_nt: TGTGCCAGCAGCCAAGAAAGGGGGTACGAGCAGTACTTC; cdr3_aa: CASSQERGYEQYF
v_call: TRBV20-1; d_call: TRBD2; clone_size: few; j_call: TRBJ2-7; cdr3_nt: TGCAGTGCTCTGGGACTAGCGGGAGGGCCTGGCGAGCAGTACTTC; cdr3_aa: CSALGLAGGPGEQYF
v_call: TRBV5-1; d_call: NA; clone_size: many; j_call: TRBJ2-7; cdr3_nt: TGCGCCAGCAGCTTGCGCGCGGACCCCTACGAGCAGTACTTC; cdr3_aa: CASSLRADPYEQYF
v_call: TRBV3-1; d_call: NA; clone_size: NA; j_call: TRBJ2-1; cdr3_nt: TGTGCCAGCAGCCAAGTAGTCAGTAATGAGCAGTTCTTC; cdr3_aa: CASSQVVSNEQFF
v_call: TRBV20-1; d_call: NA; clone_size: many; j_call: TRBJ2-4; cdr3_nt: TGCAGTGCTACGGTCCCAACGACGGGAAACATTCAGTACTTC; cdr3_aa: CSATVPTTGNIQYF
v_call: TRBV6-2/TRBV6-3; d_call: TRBD2; clone_size: few; j_call: TRBJ2-2; cdr3_nt: TGTGCCAGCAGTTACTGGACTAGCGGGAGTAGCTTCACCGGGGAGCTGTTTTTT; cdr3_aa: CASSYWTSGSSFTGELFF
v_call: TRBV10-3; d_call: TRBD2; clone_size: NA; j_call: TRBJ2-3; cdr3_nt: TGTGCCACCTCGGGACTAGCGGGAGAAGTAGATACGCAGTATTTT; cdr3_aa: CATSGLAGEVDTQYF
v_call: TRBV3-1; d_call: NA; clone_size: NA; j_call: TRBJ1-5; cdr3_nt: TGTGCCAGCAGCCAAGTCGCCAGTACTCAGCCCCAGCATTTT; cdr3_aa: CASSQVASTQPQHF
v_call: TRBV18; d_call: TRBD1; clone_size: few; j_call: TRBJ2-3; cdr3_nt: TGTGCCAGCTCACCACCTTCGACAGGGGGCACGCAGTATTTT; cdr3_aa: CASSPPSTGGTQYF
v_call: TRBV5-6; d_call: TRBD1; clone_size: few; j_call: TRBJ1-1; cdr3_nt: TGTGCCAGCAGCGCCCCGACAGGGAAGAAGGACACTGAAGCTTTCTTT; cdr3_aa: CASSAPTGKKDTEAFF
v_call: TRBV29-1; d_call: NA; clone_size: NA; j_call: TRBJ2-5; cdr3_nt: TGCAGCGTGCCCATGGGTTGGGCCCAGTACTTC; cdr3_aa: CSVPMGWAQYF
v_call: TRBV10-3; d_call: TRBD1; clone_size: NA; j_call: TRBJ2-7; cdr3_nt: TGTGCCATCAAGTTGGGACAGGGGGCTTACGAGCAGTACTTC; cdr3_aa: CAIKLGQGAYEQYF
v_call: TRBV25-1; d_call: NA; clone_size: NA; j_call: TRBJ2-5; cdr3_nt: TGTGCCAGCAGTCCCCTCCCAGCGGGCAGTAAAGAGACCCAGTACTTC; cdr3_aa: CASSPLPAGSKETQYF
v_call: TRBV7-2; d_call: NA; clone_size: NA; j_call: TRBJ1-1; cdr3_nt: TGTGCCAGCAGCTTTTGGGGACCTGAAGCTTTCTTT; cdr3_aa: CASSFWGPEAFF
v_call: TRBV4-2; d_call: TRBD1; clone_size: NA; j_call: TRBJ1-2; cdr3_nt: TGTGCCAGCAGGGGACAGCGAGCTAACTATGGCTACACCTTC; cdr3_aa: CASRGQRANYGYTF
v_call: TRBV9; d_call: TRBD2; clone_size: NA; j_call: TRBJ2-7; cdr3_nt: TGTGCCAGCAGCCGGGGACTAGCGGGAAGTTCCGAGCAGTACTTC; cdr3_aa: CASSRGLAGSSEQYF
v_call: TRBV7-9; d_call: NA; clone_size: NA; j_call: TRBJ1-1; cdr3_nt: TGTGCCAGCAGCAGTGGAGACGGGGACACTGAAGCTTTCTTT; cdr3_aa: CASSSGDGDTEAFF
v_call: TRBV29-1; d_call: NA; clone_size: few; j_call: TRBJ2-7; cdr3_nt: TGCAGCGTGTCGGCAGGGGAGGACGAGCAGTACTTC; cdr3_aa: CSVSAGEDEQYF
v_call: TRBV4-2; d_call: NA; clone_size: many; j_call: TRBJ2-5; cdr3_nt: TGTGCCAGCAGCCAAGATTCCCGGAACCAAGAGACCCAGTACTTC; cdr3_aa: CASSQDSRNQETQYF
v_call: TRBV6-1; d_call: TRBD1; clone_size: few; j_call: TRBJ1-1; cdr3_nt: TGTGCCAGCACCGTAACCGGGACAGGGGATTATCTTTTCTTT; cdr3_aa: CASTVTGTGDYLFF
v_call: TRBV12-3/TRBV12-4; d_call: NA; clone_size: many; j_call: TRBJ1-2; cdr3_nt: TGTGCCAGCAGTTTCTACTATGGCTACACCTTC; cdr3_aa: CASSFYYGYTF
v_call: TRBV20-1; d_call: NA; clone_size: few; j_call: TRBJ2-3; cdr3_nt: TGCAGTGCTAGTCCGGGCCTCCGCCCAGATACGCAGTATTTT; cdr3_aa: CSASPGLRPDTQYF
v_call: TRBV6-1; d_call: TRBD2; clone_size: many; j_call: TRBJ2-5; cdr3_nt: TGTGCCAGCAGGCGACCGGGGAGGGCAGAGACCCAGTACTTC; cdr3_aa: CASRRPGRAETQYF
v_call: TRBV4-2; d_call: TRBD1; clone_size: NA; j_call: TRBJ2-3; cdr3_nt: TGTGCCAGCAGCCATGACAGGGATTTGATGCAGTATTTT; cdr3_aa: CASSHDRDLMQYF
v_call: TRBV7-3; d_call: TRBD1; clone_size: NA; j_call: TRBJ2-7; cdr3_nt: TGTGCCAGCAGCGTCGGGACAGGCTGGTCCTACGAGCAGTACTTC; cdr3_aa: CASSVGTGWSYEQYF
v_call: TRBV4-3; d_call: TRBD2; clone_size: few; j_call: TRBJ2-7; cdr3_nt: TGCGCCAGCAGCCAACAACCGGGACTAGCCTACGAGCAGTACTTC; cdr3_aa: CASSQQPGLAYEQYF
v_call: TRBV20-1; d_call: NA; clone_size: NA; j_call: TRBJ2-3; cdr3_nt: TGCTGTGCTAGACCAGCGGAGGTCTCCTCGGTAGATACGCAGTATTTT; cdr3_aa: CCARPAEVSSVDTQYF
v_call: TRBV5-1; d_call: NA; clone_size: few; j_call: TRBJ2-3; cdr3_nt: TGCGCCAGCAGCGGGACCGGGCGGAGCACAGATACGCAGTATTTT; cdr3_aa: CASSGTGRSTDTQYF
v_call: TRBV5-1; d_call: TRBD1; clone_size: NA; j_call: TRBJ2-3; cdr3_nt: TGCGCCAGCAGCACCGGGGCAGGGGGCTTCGGAGATACGCAGTATTTT; cdr3_aa: CASSTGAGGFGDTQYF
v_call: TRBV5-1; d_call: NA; clone_size: NA; j_call: TRBJ2-4; cdr3_nt: TGCGCCAGCAGCTTGGCCGCGTTAGCCGGGATGAACATTCAGTACTTC; cdr3_aa: CASSLAALAGMNIQYF
v_call: TRBV18; d_call: TRBD1; clone_size: NA; j_call: TRBJ2-3; cdr3_nt: TGTGCCAGCTCGCCTACACCAGACAGGGGTGGCACAGATACGCAGTATTTT; cdr3_aa: CASSPTPDRGGTDTQYF
v_call: TRBV5-4; d_call: TRBD1; clone_size: NA; j_call: TRBJ1-1; cdr3_nt: TGTGCCAGCAGCTTGAACAGGGGATGGGGCACTGAAGCTTTCTTT; cdr3_aa: CASSLNRGWGTEAFF
v_call: TRBV6-2/TRBV6-3; d_call: TRBD2; clone_size: few; j_call: TRBJ2-1; cdr3_nt: TGTGCCAGCAGACCCCGGGGACTAGCCTACAATGAGCAGTTCTTC; cdr3_aa: CASRPRGLAYNEQFF
v_call: TRBV4-3; d_call: TRBD2; clone_size: NA; j_call: TRBJ2-3; cdr3_nt: TGCGCCAGCAGCTTCTCGACTAGCGGGAGGACAGATACGCAGTATTTT; cdr3_aa: CASSFSTSGRTDTQYF
v_call: TRBV6-1; d_call: TRBD2; clone_size: few; j_call: TRBJ2-1; cdr3_nt: TGTGCCAGCAGATGGACTAGCGGGAGGGCCCTCGGGAATGAGCAGTTCTTC; cdr3_aa: CASRWTSGRALGNEQFF
v_call: TRBV19; d_call: NA; clone_size: NA; j_call: TRBJ2-7; cdr3_nt: TGTGCCAGTAGTTCAGGGGACCTCTACGAGCAGTACTTC; cdr3_aa: CASSSGDLYEQYF
v_call: TRBV7-2; d_call: TRBD1; clone_size: NA; j_call: TRBJ2-5; cdr3_nt: TGTGCCAGCAGCGCAGACAGGGGGGTAGAGACCCAGTACTTC; cdr3_aa: CASSADRGVETQYF
v_call: TRBV4-3; d_call: NA; clone_size: few; j_call: TRBJ2-7; cdr3_nt: TGCGCCAGCAGCCAAGTTGCCTTCAACTACGAGCAGTACTTC; cdr3_aa: CASSQVAFNYEQYF
v_call: TRBV6-2/TRBV6-3; d_call: NA; clone_size: many; j_call: TRBJ2-1; cdr3_nt: TGTGCCAGCAGTTATCCGTTACAACCCATGGTTTTGCAGTTCTTC; cdr3_aa: CASSYPLQPMVLQFF
v_call: TRBV14; d_call: NA; clone_size: NA; j_call: TRBJ2-7; cdr3_nt: TGTGCCAGCAGCCGAGGACACCGGGGCTACCAGCAGTACTTC; cdr3_aa: CASSRGHRGYQQYF